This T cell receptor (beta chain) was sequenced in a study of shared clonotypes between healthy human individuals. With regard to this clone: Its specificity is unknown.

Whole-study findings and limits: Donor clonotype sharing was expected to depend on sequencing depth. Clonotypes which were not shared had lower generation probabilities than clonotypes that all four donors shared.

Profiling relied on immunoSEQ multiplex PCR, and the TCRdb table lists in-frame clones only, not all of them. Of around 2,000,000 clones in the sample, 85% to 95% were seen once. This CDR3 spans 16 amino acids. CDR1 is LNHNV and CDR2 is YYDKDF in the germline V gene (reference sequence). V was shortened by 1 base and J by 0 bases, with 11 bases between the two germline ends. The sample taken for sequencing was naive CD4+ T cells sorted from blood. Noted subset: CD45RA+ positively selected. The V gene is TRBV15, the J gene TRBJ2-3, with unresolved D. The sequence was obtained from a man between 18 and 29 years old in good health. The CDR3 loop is CATSRGHGGSTDTQYF. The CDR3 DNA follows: TGTGCCACCAGCAGAGGGCATGGCGGAAGCACAGATACGCAGTATTTT.